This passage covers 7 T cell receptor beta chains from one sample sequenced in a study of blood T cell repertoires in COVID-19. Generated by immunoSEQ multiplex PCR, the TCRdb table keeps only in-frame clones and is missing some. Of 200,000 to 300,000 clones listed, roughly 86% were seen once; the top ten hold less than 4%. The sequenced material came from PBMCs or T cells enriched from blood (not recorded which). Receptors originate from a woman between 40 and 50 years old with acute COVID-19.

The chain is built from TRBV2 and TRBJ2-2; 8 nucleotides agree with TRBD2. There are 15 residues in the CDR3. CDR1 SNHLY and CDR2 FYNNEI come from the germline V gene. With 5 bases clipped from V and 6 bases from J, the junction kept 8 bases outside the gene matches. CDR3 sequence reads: CASSKSGSGSGELFF. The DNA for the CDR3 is TGTGCCAGCAGTAAGAGCGGGAGCGGATCCGGGGAGCTGTTTTTT.

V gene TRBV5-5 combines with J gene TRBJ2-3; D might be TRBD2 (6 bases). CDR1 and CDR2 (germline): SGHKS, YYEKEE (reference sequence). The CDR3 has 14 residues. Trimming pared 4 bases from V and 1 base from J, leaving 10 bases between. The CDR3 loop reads CASSVGSGTDTQYF. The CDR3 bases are TGTGCCAGCAGCGTCGGGAGTGGCACAGATACGCAGTATTTT.

CDR3 DNA sequence: TGTGCCAGCAGCCAGGCCACAGGGGCCATTCAGTACTTC. Residues: CASSQATGAIQYF. This chain uses TRBV3-1 (or the pseudogene TRBV3-2) with TRBJ2-4; 7 bases align to TRBD1. Germline CDR1 LGHDT, CDR2 YNNKEL (reference sequence). Trimming removed 3 bases from V and 9 bases from J; junction bases left unmatched: 5. The CDR3 has 13 residues.

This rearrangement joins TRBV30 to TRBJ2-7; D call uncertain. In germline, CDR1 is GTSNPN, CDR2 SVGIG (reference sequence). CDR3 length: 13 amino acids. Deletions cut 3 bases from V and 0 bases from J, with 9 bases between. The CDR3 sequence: CAWSPFGSYEQYF. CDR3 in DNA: TGTGCCTGGAGCCCTTTCGGCTCCTACGAGCAGTACTTC.

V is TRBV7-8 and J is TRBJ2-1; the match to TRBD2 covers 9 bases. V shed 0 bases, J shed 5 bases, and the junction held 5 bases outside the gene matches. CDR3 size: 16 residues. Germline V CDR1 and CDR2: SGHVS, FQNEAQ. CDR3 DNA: TGTGCCAGCAGCTTAGCGGGGGCGGGAGGGAACAATGAGCAGTTCTTC. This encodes CASSLAGAGGNNEQFF.

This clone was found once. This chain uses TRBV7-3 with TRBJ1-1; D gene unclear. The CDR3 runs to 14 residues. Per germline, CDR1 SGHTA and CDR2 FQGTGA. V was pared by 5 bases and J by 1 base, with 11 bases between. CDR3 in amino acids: CASSLSPRNTEAFF. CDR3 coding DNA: TGTGCCAGCAGCCTCAGTCCCCGGAACACTGAAGCTTTCTTT.

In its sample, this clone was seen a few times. This CDR3 reads CASSVSGRALSYNEQFF. DNA for the CDR3: TGTGCCAGCAGTGTTAGCGGGAGGGCCCTGTCCTACAATGAGCAGTTCTTC. V gene TRBV6-1 combines with J gene TRBJ2-1; 11 bases map to TRBD2. Per germline, CDR1 MNHNS and CDR2 SASEGT. This CDR3 has 17 amino acids. V trimming: 4 bases; J trimming: 1 base; junction bases outside the gene matches: 6.